The rows below give T cell receptor beta chains drawn from one sample of a study of T cells after yellow fever vaccination. One entry per CDR3 protein, called by TCRdb with MiXCR from the 5' RACE reads. The repertoire holds some 240,000 distinct CDR3 sequences, with more than 3.5% as singletons. Here the sequenced sample was PBMCs, taken 15 days after the yellow fever booster vaccination. The receptors shown here come from a young man who received the YFV17D yellow fever vaccine. Each CDR3 is given with its conserved first and last residue. The D gene is left open where the match is weak. A clone size is listed for some rows: how often the clone was seen (once, few, many), or a class if it is expanded.

d_call	v_call	j_call	clone_size	cdr3_nt	cdr3_aa
TRBD1	TRBV4-3	TRBJ2-5	many	TGCGCCAGCAGCATAGACAGGGTGGAGACCCAGTACTTC	CASSIDRVETQYF
TRBD1	TRBV5-5	TRBJ2-1	many	TGTGCCAGCAGTCCAACAGCCAGGGGGCATCTCTATAATGAGCAGTTCTTC	CASSPTARGHLYNEQFF
-	TRBV6-5	TRBJ1-1	many	TGTGCCAGCAGTTACGACAGGCTGAACACTGAAGCTTTCTTT	CASSYDRLNTEAFF
TRBD1	TRBV13	TRBJ2-2	many	TGTGCCAGCAGCCCGGGACAGGGGACGAACACCGGGGAGCTGTTTTTT	CASSPGQGTNTGELFF
TRBD2	TRBV18	TRBJ2-1	many	TGTGCCAGCTCACCATCTAGCGGGGGAGACAATGAGCAGTTCTTC	CASSPSSGGDNEQFF
TRBD1	TRBV30	TRBJ1-2	many	TGTGCCTGGAAGGGGACAGGGGACGGCTACACCTTC	CAWKGTGDGYTF
TRBD2	TRBV12-3/TRBV12-4	TRBJ2-1	many	TGTGCCAGCAGACCTAGCGGGGGAAATGAGCAGTTCTTC	CASRPSGGNEQFF
TRBD1	TRBV20-1	TRBJ2-1	few	TGCAGTGTGGTGGACAGGGGGTCGTATGGCTCCTACAATGAGCAGTTCTTC	CSVVDRGSYGSYNEQFF
-	TRBV20-1	TRBJ1-5	many	TGCAGTGCTAGCGCCCTTGGGGGGGTCGGCCAGCCCCAGCATTTT	CSASALGGVGQPQHF
-	TRBV29-1	TRBJ1-1	many	TGCAGCGTTGCTGGGATCCCCCGGGGCACTGAAGCTTTCTTT	CSVAGIPRGTEAFF
-	TRBV5-8	TRBJ2-2	many	TGTGCCAGCAGCTTGCTCCCCCACACCGGGGAGCTGTTTTTT	CASSLLPHTGELFF
-	TRBV10-3	TRBJ2-5	many	TGTGCCATCAGTGAGTCAGGGGAGACCCAGTACTTC	CAISESGETQYF
-	TRBV18	TRBJ1-4	many	TGTGCCAGCTCCTCCGGACAGCCGAATGAAAAACTGTTTTTT	CASSSGQPNEKLFF
-	TRBV6-5	TRBJ2-7	many	TGTGCCAGCAGTTACTTTTCTCAGAGCCCCTACGAGCAGTACTTC	CASSYFSQSPYEQYF
-	TRBV7-2	TRBJ2-3	many	TGTGCCAGCAGCTTAGCGGGGGGGCTCTCAGATACGCAGTATTTT	CASSLAGGLSDTQYF
TRBD1	TRBV7-9	TRBJ1-2	many	TGTGCCAGCACCCGAGACAGGGACCAACGTGGCTACACCTTC	CASTRDRDQRGYTF
-	TRBV30	TRBJ1-4	many	TGTGCCTGGATCCGAGATGAAAAACTGTTTTTT	CAWIRDEKLFF
-	TRBV7-2	TRBJ2-5	many	TGTGCCAGCAGCCCACTTTCGCTCCCGTCCGAAGAGACCCAGTACTTC	CASSPLSLPSEETQYF
-	TRBV7-2	TRBJ2-3	few	TGTGCCAGCAGCTCCCAAATCACCCGGGATACGCAGTATTTT	CASSSQITRDTQYF
-	TRBV7-2	TRBJ2-1	many	TGTGCCAGCAGCTTAGACTACTATACTTCCTACAATGAGCAGTTCTTC	CASSLDYYTSYNEQFF
-	TRBV7-2	TRBJ2-3	many	TGTGCCAGCAGCCCTAGGGAGACTAGCACAGATACGCAGTATTTT	CASSPRETSTDTQYF
-	TRBV9	TRBJ2-3	many	TGTGCCAGCAGCGTAGGAGGGGGGACTGCCGTTCGGACAGATACGCAGTATTTT	CASSVGGGTAVRTDTQYF
-	TRBV20-1	TRBJ1-5	many	TGCAGTGCTAGAGATCTCGATCAGCCCCAGCATTTT	CSARDLDQPQHF
TRBD1	TRBV6-6	TRBJ2-7	many	TGTGCCAGCAGTATCCAGGGGGCAGTCTACGAGCAGTACTTC	CASSIQGAVYEQYF
-	TRBV12-3/TRBV12-4	TRBJ1-6	many	TGTGCCAGCAGTTTAGCGGAGAGAAGCTCACCCCTCCACTTT	CASSLAERSSPLHF
-	TRBV6-2/TRBV6-3	TRBJ1-5	-	TGTGCCAGCAGAGCCGGGGCTAGCAATCAGCCCCAGCATTTT	CASRAGASNQPQHF
TRBD1	TRBV7-9	TRBJ1-1	many	TGTGCCACGGGACAGGGGCTTTTTGTCACTGAAGCTTTCTTT	CATGQGLFVTEAFF
TRBD2	TRBV11-2	TRBJ2-3	many	TGTGCCAGCAGCTTAGATCAAGGAGCGGGGAGCACAGATACGCAGTATTTT	CASSLDQGAGSTDTQYF
-	TRBV7-2	TRBJ1-1	many	TGTGCCAGCAGCTTAGGCCCCTATGAGAGGAACACTGAAGCTTTCTTT	CASSLGPYERNTEAFF
-	TRBV7-8	TRBJ1-4	many	TGTGCCAGCAGCTTAGCCGAGGCAGCGATAATTAATGAAAAACTGTTTTTT	CASSLAEAAIINEKLFF
-	TRBV5-1	TRBJ1-1	-	TGCGCCAGCAGCTCACAACCGTCTGGCGCGAATGAAGCTTTCTTT	CASSSQPSGANEAFF
TRBD2	TRBV5-1	TRBJ2-3	many	TGCGCCAGCAGCGTCTACGGACTAGCGGGGACCACAGATACGCAGTATTTT	CASSVYGLAGTTDTQYF
-	TRBV29-1	TRBJ1-5	many	TGCAGCGTTGAAGTGTCCGTCAATCAGCCCCAGCATTTT	CSVEVSVNQPQHF
TRBD1	TRBV5-6	TRBJ2-2	many	TGTGCCAGCAGCTGGACAGGGATGAACACCGGGGAGCTGTTTTTT	CASSWTGMNTGELFF
-	TRBV7-9	TRBJ2-5	many	TGTGCCAGCAGCCTAGTAGCCTCTGGAGAGACCCAGTACTTC	CASSLVASGETQYF
-	TRBV10-3	TRBJ1-4	-	TGTGCCATCAGTGAGGTTCCGGGCACAACTAATGAAAAACTGTTTTTT	CAISEVPGTTNEKLFF
-	TRBV18	TRBJ2-5	many	TGTGCCAGCTCACCGCGGACGGAAAAAGAGACCCAGTACTTC	CASSPRTEKETQYF
TRBD2	TRBV7-2	TRBJ2-3	many	TGTGCCAGCAGCTTAGTAGGGACTAGCGGGGTTCTTGGGTATTTT	CASSLVGTSGVLGYF
-	TRBV12-3/TRBV12-4	TRBJ2-1	many	TGTGCCAGCAGAATCAGGAGCTCCTACAATGAGCAGTTCTTC	CASRIRSSYNEQFF
TRBD2	TRBV7-2	TRBJ2-3	many	TGTGCCAGCAGCTTAGACGGGGGGGCATATACGCAGTATTTT	CASSLDGGAYTQYF
-	TRBV12-3/TRBV12-4	TRBJ2-5	many	TGTGCCAGCAGTCCCCGTGTGGCAGAGACCCAGTACTTC	CASSPRVAETQYF
-	TRBV24-1	TRBJ2-1	many	TGTGCCACCAGTGATTCGGATGTTGAGCAGTTCTTC	CATSDSDVEQFF
TRBD2	TRBV7-2	TRBJ2-3	few	TGTGCCAGCAGCTCCACCCCTAGACTAGCGGGCACAGATACGCAGTATTTT	CASSSTPRLAGTDTQYF
-	TRBV7-2	TRBJ1-6	many	TGTGCCAGCAGCTTAGTAGTTGGGCTCCTTCTCCACTTT	CASSLVVGLLLHF
-	TRBV4-2	TRBJ1-6	many	TGTGCCAGCAGCCTTACTGCCCAGGGTGGAGACAATTCACCCCTCCACTTT	CASSLTAQGGDNSPLHF
TRBD2	TRBV18	TRBJ2-5	many	TGTGCCAGCTCCCCTGGGACTAGCGGGGGGGCCGGCGGAGAGACCCAGTACTTC	CASSPGTSGGAGGETQYF
-	TRBV11-2	TRBJ1-2	many	TGTGCCAGCAGCTTAGCACCTAAGGGACACGCCGGGGGCTATGGCTACACCTTC	CASSLAPKGHAGGYGYTF
TRBD1	TRBV6-4	TRBJ1-2	few	TGTGCCAGCAGTGACTCGAATCGACAGGGCTTCTATGGCTACACCTTC	CASSDSNRQGFYGYTF
-	TRBV20-1	TRBJ1-1	many	TGCAGTGCTAGGGCGGGTCCTCTGACTGAAGCTTTCTTT	CSARAGPLTEAFF
-	TRBV5-4	TRBJ2-5	many	TGTGCCAGCAGCTTGTATGTGGGGAGGAAGACCCAGTACTTC	CASSLYVGRKTQYF
-	TRBV9	TRBJ1-6	many	TGTGCCAGCAGCCCCCCCGGGTCCTATAATTCACCCCTCCACTTT	CASSPPGSYNSPLHF
TRBD2	TRBV30	TRBJ2-1	many	TGTGCCTGGAGTACCGGGACTAGTTCGCCTGAGCAGTTCTTC	CAWSTGTSSPEQFF
-	TRBV5-1	TRBJ2-2	many	TGCGCCAGCCGGGACGTCGGAACCGGGGAGCTGTTTTTT	CASRDVGTGELFF
TRBD1	TRBV18	TRBJ1-1	many	TGTGCCAGCTCCCTCGCCCAGGGGGCGCTGAGCACTGAAGCTTTCTTT	CASSLAQGALSTEAFF
TRBD2	TRBV7-3	TRBJ2-7	many	TGTGCCAGCAGCTTCGGGACTATCTCTCCCGACGAGCAGTACTTC	CASSFGTISPDEQYF
TRBD2	TRBV9	TRBJ2-5	many	TGTGCCAGCAGCGTAGAGCTTAGCGGGGGTGAGACCCAGTACTTC	CASSVELSGGETQYF
-	TRBV4-3	TRBJ2-2	many	TGCGCCAGCAGCCGATGGGACTCCGACACCGGGGAGCTGTTTTTT	CASSRWDSDTGELFF
-	TRBV5-5	TRBJ2-7	few	TGTGCCAGCAGCTTGGACAGGTCGGTGTACGAGCAGTACTTC	CASSLDRSVYEQYF
-	TRBV5-1	TRBJ2-3	many	TGCGCCAGCAGTCTAGGGGAAGATACAGATACGCAGTATTTT	CASSLGEDTDTQYF